This passage covers 30 T cell receptor beta chains from one sample sequenced in a study of blood T cell repertoires in COVID-19. Sequenced by immunoSEQ multiplex PCR; TCRdb stores in-frame clones only, minus some. The table has some 400,000 clones, roughly nine tenths seen once; the top ten hold roughly 1.1%. The sequenced sample was PBMCs or T cells enriched from blood (not recorded which). The receptors come from a man under 40 who had recovered from COVID-19.

V gene TRBV15 combines with J gene TRBJ2-1; D not certain. The CDR3 runs 15 residues. Germline assignment: CDR1 LNHNV and CDR2 YYDKDF (reference sequence). The V end was cut by 0 bases, the J end by 0 bases, with 6 bases between. In nucleotides, the CDR3 is TGTGCCACCAGCAGAGACAGAAGCTCCTACAATGAGCAGTTCTTC. Translated: CATSRDRSSYNEQFF.

Note on this clone: The same CDR3 is also encoded by other DNA sequences in this sample. The gene calls are TRBV27 and TRBJ2-5; 11 nucleotides match TRBD2. The CDR3 has 15 residues. The V and J ends lost 4 bases and 2 bases, in that order; junction bases with no gene match: 3. Germline V lookup: CDR1 MNHEY, CDR2 SMNVEV (reference sequence). Here the CDR3 DNA reads TGTGCCAGCAGTTATTTAGCGGGAGGGCAAGAGACCCAGTACTTC. Translation gives CASSYLAGGQETQYF.

This clone has just one count. This chain joins TRBV10-3 and TRBJ2-5; TRBD2 aligns across 8 bases. Germline V lookup: CDR1 ENHRY, CDR2 SYGVKD. This CDR3 comprises 12 residues. The V and J ends lost 6 bases and 5 bases, in that order; junction bases with no gene match: 2. The CDR3 DNA sequence: TGTGCCATCAGCCGGGAGGGGGAGACCCAGTACTTC. Amino acids: CAISREGETQYF.

The chain has TRBV28 and TRBJ1-2; D uncertain. CDR3 length: 12 residues. V gave up 6 bases and J gave up 0 bases, with 5 bases separating them. Germline assignment: CDR1 MDHEN and CDR2 SYDVKM. CDR3 loop: CASSRANYGYTF. CDR3 DNA sequence: TGTGCCAGCAGCCGGGCTAACTATGGCTACACCTTC.

The chain uses TRBV7-2 and TRBJ2-7; D might be TRBD2 (5 bases). CDR3 length: 15 residues. Germline CDR1 and CDR2: SGHTA and FQGNSA. Deletions cut 2 bases from V and 0 bases from J, with 11 bases between. The CDR3 protein is CASSLSRLASYEQYF. CDR3 sequence (DNA): TGTGCCAGCAGCTTAAGTAGGCTAGCCTCCTACGAGCAGTACTTC.

The chain uses TRBV25-1 and TRBJ2-2, with D possibly matching TRBD1 (5 bases). V was cut by 2 bases and J by 5 bases, with 15 bases left in between. The CDR3 runs to 16 residues. CDR1 and CDR2 (germline): MGHDK, SYGVNS. The CDR3 region has the DNA TGTGCCAGCAGTGAACAGAGTAGGGGTTCGACCGGGGAGCTGTTTTTT. Its protein is CASSEQSRGSTGELFF. The complete variable domain, with remaining parts taken from reference TRBV25-1 and TRBJ2-2, reads EADIYQTPRYLVIGTGKKITLECSQTMGHDKMYWYQQDPGMELHLIHYSYGVNSTEKGDLSSESTVSRIRTEHFPLTLESARPSHTSQYLCASSEQSRGSTGELFFGEGSRLTVL.

V and J are TRBV19 and TRBJ1-5, with TRBD1 matching over 8 bases. This CDR3 spans 15 amino acids. The V and J ends lost 7 bases and 6 bases, in that order; junction bases with no gene match: 11. CDR1 is LNHDA, CDR2 SQIVND, per germline (reference sequence). The CDR3 nucleotides read TGTGCCAGTACCCTGACAGGGGTTCTAAGTCAGCCCCAGCATTTT. Its protein product is CASTLTGVLSQPQHF.

The sample holds many counts of this clone. J is TRBJ2-7 and V is TRBV6-1, with 8 positions matching TRBD1. The CDR3 is 15 amino acids. CDR1 and CDR2 (germline): MNHNS, SASEGT. Trimming took 1 base from V and 1 from J; bases not matched to a gene: 3. CDR3 coding DNA: TGTGCCAGCAGTGAAGTGACAGGGGCGTCCTACGAGCAGTACTTC. It is translated as CASSEVTGASYEQYF.

The rearrangement joins TRBV3-1 (or the pseudogene TRBV3-2) to TRBJ1-6, with 7 bases identical to TRBD1. Trimming took 2 bases from V and 6 from J; bases not matched to a gene: 7. The germline V gene has CDR1 LGHDT and CDR2 YNNKEL (reference sequence). This CDR3 has 16 residues. For the CDR3, the DNA is TGTGCCAGCAGCCAAATAGGGACAGCCTTTAATTCACCCCTCCACTTT. This sequence encodes CASSQIGTAFNSPLHF.

The chain uses TRBV30 and TRBJ1-6; TRBD1 matches 8 bases. CDR1 and CDR2 (germline): GTSNPN, SVGIG (reference sequence). The CDR3 contains 14 residues. The junction had 7 bases not matched to a gene; V was cut back by 4 bases and J by 8 bases. This chain's CDR3 is CAWTTGQGHSPLHF. The CDR3 nucleotides read TGTGCCTGGACCACAGGACAGGGACATTCACCCCTCCACTTT.

This clone has a single count. The CDR3: CASSLSEYNSPLHF. The CDR3 region has the DNA TGTGCCAGCAGTTTATCTGAGTATAATTCACCCCTCCACTTT. The chain recombines TRBV28 with TRBJ1-6; unclear D gene. V lost 1 base, J lost 4 bases, and 5 bases lay in between. The V gene's germline CDR1 is MDHEN and CDR2 SYDVKM. The CDR3 runs 14 residues.

The chain has TRBV6-5 and TRBJ2-4; 7 bases map to TRBD2. The CDR3 runs 13 residues. With V trimmed by 11 bases and J by 4 bases, 8 bases remained unmatched. The germline V gene encodes CDR1 MNHEY and CDR2 SVGAGI. The CDR3 nucleotides read TGTGCCGCCCGGGGGGTAGGGAAAAACATTCAGTACTTC. It encodes CAARGVGKNIQYF.

The V call is TRBV4-1, the J call TRBJ2-7, with TRBD1 as a possible D gene (6 bases). The CDR3 extends over 15 amino acids. Germline V CDR1 and CDR2: MGHRA, YSYEKL. The V end lost 4 bases, the J end lost 1 base, and 14 bases lay between the germline ends. The CDR3 is CASSPNRDTSYEQYF. In nucleotides, the CDR3 is TGCGCCAGCAGCCCAAACCGGGACACTTCCTACGAGCAGTACTTC.

V usage is TRBV11-1 and J usage is TRBJ1-3; 9 nucleotides match TRBD1. V lost 5 bases to trimming and J lost 4 bases; unmatched junction nucleotides: 6. Germline V gene sequence: CDR1 SGHAT, CDR2 FQDESV (reference sequence). The CDR3 has 15 amino acids. The chain's CDR3 is CASSRDRASGNTIYF. DNA of the CDR3: TGTGCCAGCAGCCGGGACAGGGCTTCGGGAAACACCATATATTTT.

V usage is TRBV21-1 and J usage is TRBJ1-5; TRBD1, the table's D call, lacks a check against the DNA. TRBV21-1 is a recognized pseudogene. The CDR3 sequence is 16 residues long. In DNA, the CDR3 is TGTGCCAGCCCAAGGGGGGACAGGGACTTCCCTCAGCCCCAGCATTTT. Its protein product is CASPRGDRDFPQPQHF.

This chain links TRBV27 with TRBJ2-3, with TRBD1 identical over 8 bases. Germline trimming cut 5 bases from V and 4 bases from J; bases unmatched to any gene: 8. Germline CDR1 and CDR2: MNHEY and SMNVEV (reference sequence). The CDR3 totals 15 residues. The CDR3 loop reads CASSLTDRVPDTQYF. In nucleotides, the CDR3 is TGTGCCAGCAGTCTCACGGACAGGGTTCCAGATACGCAGTATTTT.

This chain uses TRBV7-9 with TRBJ2-1; 9 positions agree with TRBD2. The CDR3 is 16 residues long. Trimming took 4 bases from V and 7 from J; bases not matched to a gene: 11. CDR1 is SEHNR and CDR2 is FQNEAQ in the germline V gene (reference sequence). The CDR3 reads CASSSRLGLAINEQFF. In DNA, the CDR3 is TGTGCCAGCAGCTCACGTCTGGGACTAGCCATAAATGAGCAGTTCTTC.

The CDR3 coding sequence is TGTGCCAGCAGATACCCGGGGAGCCAGCCCCAGCATTTT. Its protein is CASRYPGSQPQHF. The rearrangement joins TRBV28 to TRBJ1-5, with unresolved D. The CDR3 consists of 13 residues. Between the trimmed V and J ends, which lost 6 bases and 7 bases, there was a span of 13 bases. Germline V gene sequence: CDR1 MDHEN, CDR2 SYDVKM.

The sample holds a few counts of this clone. The chain recombines TRBV12-3 or TRBV12-4 with TRBJ1-4; no clear D. V was trimmed by 8 bases and J by 7 bases, leaving 5 bases between them. The CDR3 contains 10 residues. The CDR3 sequence is CASRGEKLFF. CDR3 nucleotides: TGTGCCAGCCGAGGTGAAAAACTGTTTTTT.

The CDR3 DNA reads TGTGCCTGGAGTAAGGAGGGGAATCAGCCCCAGCATTTT. It yields the protein CAWSKEGNQPQHF. The chain carries TRBV30 and TRBJ1-5, with a weak D call TRBD1 (5 bases). This CDR3 comprises 13 residues. The V and J ends lost 2 bases and 4 bases respectively, with 9 bases between them. The V gene's germline CDR1 is GTSNPN and CDR2 SVGIG (reference sequence).

V is TRBV11-3 and J is TRBJ2-2; 7 nucleotides align to TRBD1. Germline loops: CDR1 SGHNT, CDR2 YENEEA. V lost 5 bases to trimming and J lost 4 bases; unmatched junction nucleotides: 4. This CDR3 comprises 14 residues. The CDR3 sequence: CASSRTGPTGELFF. CDR3 nucleotides: TGTGCCAGCAGCCGGACAGGACCCACCGGGGAGCTGTTTTTT. The complete variable domain, with remaining parts taken from reference TRBV11-3 and TRBJ2-2, reads EAGVVQSPRYKIIEKKQPVAFWCNPISGHNTLYWYLQNLGQGPELLIRYENEEAVDDSQLPKDRFSAERLKGVDSTLKIQPAELGDSAVYLCASSRTGPTGELFFGEGSRLTVL.

The rearrangement joins TRBV6-6 to TRBJ2-7; possible D gene TRBD1, 6 bases. Trimming removed 0 bases from V and 5 bases from J, with 17 bases in between. The CDR3 loop spans 16 amino acids. Germline V CDR1 and CDR2: MNHNY, SVGAGI (reference sequence). Here the CDR3 DNA reads TGTGCCAGCAGTTACTCGGGCCAAGGGGGTTACAACGAGCAGTACTTC. Translating gives CASSYSGQGGYNEQYF.

The chain combines TRBV5-5 with TRBJ2-7; maybe TRBD2 (5 bases). Germline V lookup: CDR1 SGHKS, CDR2 YYEKEE (reference sequence). V was cut by 0 bases and J by 3 bases, with 10 bases left in between. The CDR3 is made up of 14 amino acids. The CDR3 region is CASSLADGNYEQYF. DNA of the CDR3: TGTGCCAGCAGCTTGGCAGACGGGAACTACGAGCAGTACTTC.

The CDR3 nucleotides read TGCGCCAGCAGCTTCGTCGGGACAGGTCCTAACACTGAAGCTTTCTTT. As protein: CASSFVGTGPNTEAFF. J is TRBJ1-1 and V is TRBV5-1, with TRBD1 identical over 8 bases. In germline, CDR1 is SGHRS, CDR2 YFSETQ. The V and J ends lost 2 bases and 2 bases, in that order; junction bases with no gene match: 8. This CDR3 is 16 amino acids long.

V usage is TRBV18 and J usage is TRBJ2-7; TRBD2 aligns across 10 bases. After removal of 3 bases from V and 0 bases from J, the junction contained 2 bases not matched to a gene. There are 15 residues in the CDR3. The germline V gene encodes CDR1 KGHSH and CDR2 LQKENI. For the CDR3, the DNA is TGTGCCAGCTCACCTAGGACTAGCGGCTCCTACGAGCAGTACTTC. This gives the protein CASSPRTSGSYEQYF.

V gene TRBV5-1 combines with J gene TRBJ1-1; possible D gene TRBD1, 6 bases. The CDR3 loop spans 13 amino acids. Trimming stripped 3 bases from V and 4 bases from J, with 10 bases between. The germline V gene has CDR1 SGHRS and CDR2 YFSETQ. The CDR3 nucleotides read TGCGCCAGCAGCTCTGGACAGTTCACTGAAGCTTTCTTT. Translation gives CASSSGQFTEAFF.

The rearrangement joins TRBV11-3 to TRBJ2-2, with 7 bases aligning to TRBD2. The J segment lost 2 bases and the V segment lost 6 bases, leaving 6 bases of the junction unmatched. The CDR3 spans 15 residues. The germline V gene encodes CDR1 SGHNT and CDR2 YENEEA. The CDR3 protein is CASRWGGPNTGELFF. The CDR3 DNA follows: TGTGCCAGCAGGTGGGGAGGGCCCAACACCGGGGAGCTGTTTTTT.

This clone was recorded once. The rearrangement links TRBV28 to TRBJ2-1, with TRBD2 matching over 9 bases. V lost 6 bases and J lost 1; bases outside the gene matches: 7. This CDR3 is built from 16 residues. Germline loops: CDR1 MDHEN, CDR2 SYDVKM. CDR3 bases: TGTGCCAGCAGACCTCATAGCGGGAGATCCTACAATGAGCAGTTCTTC. Amino acid sequence: CASRPHSGRSYNEQFF.

The chain recombines TRBV18 with TRBJ2-1, with a weak D call TRBD1 (6 bases). The CDR3 is made up of 13 amino acids. Germline loops: CDR1 KGHSH, CDR2 LQKENI. V was shortened by 1 base and J by 8 bases, with 9 bases between the two germline ends. The CDR3 DNA is TGTGCCAGCTCACCACACAGGGTTTATGAGCAGTTCTTC. Its translation is CASSPHRVYEQFF.

The gene calls are TRBV7-9 and TRBJ2-7; D might be TRBD2 (7 bases). V was shortened by 3 bases and J by 6 bases, with 21 bases between the two germline ends. From germline, CDR1 is SEHNR and CDR2 FQNEAQ (reference sequence). The CDR3 has 16 amino acids. CDR3 DNA: TGTGCCAGCAGCTTGGGTTGGGCGGGGGCCGATCGCGAGCAGTACTTC. This sequence encodes CASSLGWAGADREQYF. The full variable domain, with the rest looked up from reference TRBV7-9 and TRBJ2-7, is DTGVSQNPRHKITKRGQNVTFRCDPISEHNRLYWYRQTLGQGPEFLTYFQNEAQLEKSRLLSDRFSAERPKGSFSTLEIQRTEQGDSAMYLCASSLGWAGADREQYFGPGTRLTVT.